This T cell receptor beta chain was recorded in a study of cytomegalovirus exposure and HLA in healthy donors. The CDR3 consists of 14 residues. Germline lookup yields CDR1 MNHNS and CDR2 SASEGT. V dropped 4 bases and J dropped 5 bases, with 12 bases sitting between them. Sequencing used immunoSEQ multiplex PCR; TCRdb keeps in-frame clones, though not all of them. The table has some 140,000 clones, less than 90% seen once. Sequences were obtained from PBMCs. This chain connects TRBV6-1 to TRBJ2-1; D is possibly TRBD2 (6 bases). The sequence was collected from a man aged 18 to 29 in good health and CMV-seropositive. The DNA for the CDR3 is TGTGCCAGCAGTGGAAGCTTAGCGGACAATGAGCAGTTCTTC. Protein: CASSGSLADNEQFF.